The rows below give T cell receptor beta chains drawn from one sample of a study of T cell responses to AZD1222 COVID-19 vaccine. Sequenced by immunoSEQ multiplex PCR; TCRdb stores in-frame clones only, minus some. The table lists 150,000 to 250,000 clones, approximately 90% of them singletons. Sample: peripheral blood, taken 28 days after the second AZD1222 dose. Receptors were obtained from an adult who received the AZD1222 COVID-19 vaccine. The CDR3 runs from the conserved cysteine through the conserved F or W. A D gene is named only where the DNA matches it firmly. Expanded clones get a size class; other rows say once, few or many, or leave the size out.

clone size	V gene	J gene	D gene	CDR3 DNA	CDR3 protein
NA	TRBV30	TRBJ2-5	NA	TGTGCCTACCTAGGTTGGGAGACCCAGTACTTC	CAYLGWETQYF
NA	TRBV11-1	TRBJ2-5	TRBD1	TGTGCCAGCAGCTTAACGACAGGGGTTCGGGAGACCCAGTACTTC	CASSLTTGVRETQYF
NA	TRBV4-1	TRBJ1-4	NA	TGCGCCAGCAGCCAAGTGGGGGTGGAGAATGAAAAACTGTTTTTT	CASSQVGVENEKLFF
NA	TRBV4-1	TRBJ1-1	NA	TGCGCCAGCAGCCATAGTGGAGGGTATCTACCTGAAGCTTTCTTT	CASSHSGGYLPEAFF
NA	TRBV11-3	TRBJ2-3	TRBD2	TGTGCCAGCAGCCCTGGGACTAGCGGGAGTTCAGATACGCAGTATTTT	CASSPGTSGSSDTQYF
NA	TRBV30	TRBJ2-1	TRBD2	TGTGCCTGGAGTGTGGGACTAGCGGACTATAGCTCCTACAATGAGCAGTTCTTC	CAWSVGLADYSSYNEQFF
NA	TRBV19	TRBJ2-3	TRBD2	TGTGCCAGTAGTATAGGAGCGGGAGCTATAGATACGCAGTATTTT	CASSIGAGAIDTQYF
once	TRBV2	TRBJ1-1	TRBD1	TGTGCCACGACAAACAGGGGGCGCGGCGCTGAAGCTTTCTTT	CATTNRGRGAEAFF
NA	TRBV2	TRBJ1-4	NA	TGTGCCAGCACCGAAAGCAGCCGGGCCCGGGGGAGAGGACTGTTTTTT	CASTESSRARGRGLFF
NA	TRBV18	TRBJ1-5	NA	TGTGCCAGCTCACCAGCCACAGGAGATAGCAATCAGCCCCAGCATTTT	CASSPATGDSNQPQHF
NA	TRBV14	TRBJ1-2	NA	TGTGCCAGCAGCCGCACTTTAACATGGACCTACTATGGCTACACCTTC	CASSRTLTWTYYGYTF
NA	TRBV11-3	TRBJ2-1	NA	TGTGCCAGCAGCCCGGAGGAGGGCAATGAGCAGTTCTTC	CASSPEEGNEQFF
NA	TRBV5-1	TRBJ1-3	NA	TGCGCCAGCAGCTTGGGAGGCAGGTCGCTTGTTGACACCATATATTTT	CASSLGGRSLVDTIYF
NA	TRBV3-1/TRBV3-2	TRBJ2-7	NA	TGTGCCAGCAGCCTCGGACTCCTCTACGAGCAGTACTTC	CASSLGLLYEQYF
NA	TRBV3-1/TRBV3-2	TRBJ2-7	TRBD1	TGTGCCAGCAGCCATAGGACAGGGAACACCTACGAGCAGTACTTC	CASSHRTGNTYEQYF
few	TRBV24-1	TRBJ2-1	NA	TGTGCCACCAGTGATCCCGGGACTGCTTACAATGAGCAGTTCTTC	CATSDPGTAYNEQFF
NA	TRBV5-1	TRBJ2-1	TRBD1	TGCGCCAGCAGCTTGGGATTTCTACAGGGGCGGGACAATGAGCAGTTCTTC	CASSLGFLQGRDNEQFF
NA	TRBV12-3/TRBV12-4	TRBJ2-7	NA	TGTGCCAGCAGCCGTCTGGACGAGCAGTACTTC	CASSRLDEQYF
NA	TRBV5-8	TRBJ2-3	NA	TGTGCCAGCAGCACCTGGTCCAGCACAGATACGCAGTATTTT	CASSTWSSTDTQYF
NA	TRBV4-1	TRBJ1-2	NA	TGCGCCAGCAGCCCTGCAGGGTCCGGGAACTATGGCTACACCTTC	CASSPAGSGNYGYTF
once	TRBV27	TRBJ1-5	TRBD1	TGTGCCAGCAGTCCTAGGACAGGGGGTAATCAGCCCCAGCATTTT	CASSPRTGGNQPQHF
NA	TRBV29-1	TRBJ1-2	TRBD1	TGCAGCGGGTATGGGACAGGGGTGAACGGCTACACCTTC	CSGYGTGVNGYTF
NA	TRBV28	TRBJ2-5	NA	TGTGCCAGCAGCCTCCGGAGGACACGGGTGAATACTGAGACCCAGTACTTC	CASSLRRTRVNTETQYF
NA	TRBV18	TRBJ1-1	TRBD1	TGTGCCAGCTCTGTTCAGGACAGGGAAGCTTTCTTT	CASSVQDREAFF
NA	TRBV27	TRBJ1-2	NA	TGTGCCAGCAGTTTGGGTGCGGACTATGGCTACACCTTC	CASSLGADYGYTF
once	TRBV27	TRBJ1-1	NA	TGTGCCAGCAGTTTACCAGGGTTGAACACTGAAGCTTTCTTT	CASSLPGLNTEAFF
NA	TRBV5-1	TRBJ1-1	NA	TGCGCCAGCAGCTTGTTGGAAGCCATGAACACTGAAGCTTTCTTT	CASSLLEAMNTEAFF
NA	TRBV6-2/TRBV6-3	TRBJ2-7	TRBD2	TGTGCCAGCAGTTACGCAGCGGGATACGAGCAGTACTTC	CASSYAAGYEQYF
NA	TRBV24-1	TRBJ2-3	TRBD1	TGTGCCACCAGTGGGGGACAGGGGGTCGTAGATACGCAGTATTTT	CATSGGQGVVDTQYF